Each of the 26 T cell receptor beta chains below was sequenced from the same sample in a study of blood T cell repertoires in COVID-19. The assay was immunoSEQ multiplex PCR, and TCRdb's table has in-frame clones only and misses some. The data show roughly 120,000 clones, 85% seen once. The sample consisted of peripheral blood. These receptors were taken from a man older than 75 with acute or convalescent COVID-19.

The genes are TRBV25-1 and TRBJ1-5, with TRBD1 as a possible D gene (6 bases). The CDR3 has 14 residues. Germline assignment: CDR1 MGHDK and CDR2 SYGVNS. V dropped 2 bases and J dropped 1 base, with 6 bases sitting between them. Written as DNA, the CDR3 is TGTGCCAGCAGTGAACAGGGGAGCAATCAGCCCCAGCATTTT. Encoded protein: CASSEQGSNQPQHF.

CDR3 sequence: CASSYYNEQFF. The CDR3 DNA sequence: TGTGCCAGCAGTTATTACAATGAGCAGTTCTTC. The chain combines TRBV2 with TRBJ2-1; D is ambiguous. This CDR3 comprises 11 residues. The germline V gene has CDR1 SNHLY and CDR2 FYNNEI. The V gene lost 5 bases and the J gene lost 4 bases, with 3 bases spanning the gap.

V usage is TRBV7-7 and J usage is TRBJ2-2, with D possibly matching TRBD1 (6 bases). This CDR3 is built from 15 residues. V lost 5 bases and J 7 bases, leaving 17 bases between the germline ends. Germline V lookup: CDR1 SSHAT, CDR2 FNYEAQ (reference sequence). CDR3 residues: CASSHEGVLGGELFF. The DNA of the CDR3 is TGTGCCAGCAGCCACGAGGGGGTGCTAGGCGGGGAGCTGTTTTTT.

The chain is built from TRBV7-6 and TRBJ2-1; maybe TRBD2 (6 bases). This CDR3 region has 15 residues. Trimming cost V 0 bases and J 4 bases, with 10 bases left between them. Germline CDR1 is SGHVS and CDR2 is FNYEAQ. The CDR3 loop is CASSLAGGFYNEQFF. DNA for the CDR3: TGTGCCAGCAGCTTAGCGGGAGGTTTTTACAATGAGCAGTTCTTC.

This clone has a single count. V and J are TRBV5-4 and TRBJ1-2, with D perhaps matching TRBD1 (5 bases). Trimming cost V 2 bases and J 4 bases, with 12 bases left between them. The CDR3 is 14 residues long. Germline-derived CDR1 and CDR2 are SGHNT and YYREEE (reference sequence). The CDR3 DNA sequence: TGTGCCAGCAGCTTCGCAGGGCGGCCCTATGGCTACACCTTC. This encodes CASSFAGRPYGYTF.

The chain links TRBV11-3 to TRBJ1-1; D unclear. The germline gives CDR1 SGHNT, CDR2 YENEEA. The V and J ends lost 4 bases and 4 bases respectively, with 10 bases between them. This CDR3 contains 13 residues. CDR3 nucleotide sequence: TGTGCCAGCAGCTCCTTTCGGGGCACTGAAGCTTTCTTT. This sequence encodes CASSSFRGTEAFF.

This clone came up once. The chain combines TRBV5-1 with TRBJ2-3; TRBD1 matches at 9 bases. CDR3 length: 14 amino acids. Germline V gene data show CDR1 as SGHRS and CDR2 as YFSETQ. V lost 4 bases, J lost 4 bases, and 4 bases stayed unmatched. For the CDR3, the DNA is TGCGCCAGCAGCAGGACAGGGGAGGCAGATACGCAGTATTTT. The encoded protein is CASSRTGEADTQYF. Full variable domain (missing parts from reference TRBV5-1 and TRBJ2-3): KAGVTQTPRYLIKTRGQQVTLSCSPISGHRSVSWYQQTPGQGLQFLFEYFSETQRNKGNFPGRFSGRQFSNSRSEMNVSTLELGDSALYLCASSRTGEADTQYFGPGTRLTVL.

The CDR3 bases are TGTGCCAGCAGCCCCAGTGGGGGGTTCGGGGAGCAGTACTTC. It encodes CASSPSGGFGEQYF. The chain has TRBV7-3 and TRBJ2-7, with D maybe TRBD2 (6 bases). Germline V gene data show CDR1 as SGHTA and CDR2 as FQGTGA. The CDR3 is made up of 14 amino acids. Between the trimmed V and J ends, which lost 5 bases and 7 bases, there was a span of 18 bases.

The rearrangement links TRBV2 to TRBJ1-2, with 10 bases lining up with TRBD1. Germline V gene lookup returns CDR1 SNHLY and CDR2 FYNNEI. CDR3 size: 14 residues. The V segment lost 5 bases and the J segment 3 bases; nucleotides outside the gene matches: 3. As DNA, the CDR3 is TGTGCCAGCAGTCCCGGGACAGGGGACTATGGCTACACCTTC. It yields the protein CASSPGTGDYGYTF.

The chain's CDR3 is CASSGRQGNYGYTF. CDR3 nucleotide sequence: TGTGCCAGCAGTGGTCGACAGGGCAACTATGGCTACACCTTC. The genes are TRBV25-1 and TRBJ1-2, with 7 nucleotides matching TRBD1. Germline loops: CDR1 MGHDK, CDR2 SYGVNS. This CDR3 contains 14 residues. V lost 4 bases to trimming and J lost 2 bases; unmatched junction nucleotides: 4.

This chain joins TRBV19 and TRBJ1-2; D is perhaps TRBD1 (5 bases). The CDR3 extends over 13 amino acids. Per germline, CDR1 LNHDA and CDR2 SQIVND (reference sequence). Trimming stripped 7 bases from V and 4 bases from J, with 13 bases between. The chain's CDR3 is CASTSGTVYGYTF. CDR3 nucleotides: TGTGCCAGTACAAGCGGGACCGTCTATGGCTACACCTTC.

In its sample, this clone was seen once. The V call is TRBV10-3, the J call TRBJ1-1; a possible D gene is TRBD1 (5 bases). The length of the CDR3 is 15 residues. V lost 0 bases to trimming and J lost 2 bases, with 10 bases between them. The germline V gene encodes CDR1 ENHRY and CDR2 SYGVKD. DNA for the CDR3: TGTGCCATCAGTGAGTCGTCCAGGGAAAACACTGAAGCTTTCTTT. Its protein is CAISESSRENTEAFF.

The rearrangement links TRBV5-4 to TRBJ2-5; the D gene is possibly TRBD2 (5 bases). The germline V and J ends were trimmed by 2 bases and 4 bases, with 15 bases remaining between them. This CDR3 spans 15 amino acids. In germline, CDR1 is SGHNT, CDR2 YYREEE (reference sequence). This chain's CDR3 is CASSFQTTRVETQYF. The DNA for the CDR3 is TGTGCCAGCAGCTTTCAGACTACCAGAGTAGAGACCCAGTACTTC.

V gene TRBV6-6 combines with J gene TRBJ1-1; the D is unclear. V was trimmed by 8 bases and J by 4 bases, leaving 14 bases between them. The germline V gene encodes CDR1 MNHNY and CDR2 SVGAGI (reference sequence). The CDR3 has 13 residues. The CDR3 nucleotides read TGTGCCAGCGGTCCGGGGTCGGGCACTGAAGCTTTCTTT. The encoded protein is CASGPGSGTEAFF.

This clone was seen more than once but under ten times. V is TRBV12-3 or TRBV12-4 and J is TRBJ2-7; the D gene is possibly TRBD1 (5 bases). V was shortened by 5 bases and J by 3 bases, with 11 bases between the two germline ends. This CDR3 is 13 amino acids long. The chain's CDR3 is CASSSTQGYEQYF. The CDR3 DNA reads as TGTGCCAGCAGTAGTACTCAGGGCTACGAGCAGTACTTC.

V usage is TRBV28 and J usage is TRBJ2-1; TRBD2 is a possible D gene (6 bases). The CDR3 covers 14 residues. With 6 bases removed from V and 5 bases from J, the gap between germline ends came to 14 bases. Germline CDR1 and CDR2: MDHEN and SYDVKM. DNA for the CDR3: TGTGCCAGCAGAATTACTAGCCCCCACAATGAGCAGTTCTTC. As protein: CASRITSPHNEQFF.

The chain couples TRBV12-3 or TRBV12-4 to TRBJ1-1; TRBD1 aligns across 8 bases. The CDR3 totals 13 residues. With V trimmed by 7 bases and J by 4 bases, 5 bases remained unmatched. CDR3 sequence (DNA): TGTGCCAGCAATGGACAGGGTGCCACTGAAGCTTTCTTT. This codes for CASNGQGATEAFF.

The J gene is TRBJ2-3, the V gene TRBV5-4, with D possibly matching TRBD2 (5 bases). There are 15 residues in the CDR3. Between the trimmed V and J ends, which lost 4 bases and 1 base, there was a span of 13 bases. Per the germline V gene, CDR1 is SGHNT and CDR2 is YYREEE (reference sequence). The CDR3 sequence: CASSTSPEGTDTQYF. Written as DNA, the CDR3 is TGTGCCAGCAGCACAAGCCCGGAGGGCACAGATACGCAGTATTTT.

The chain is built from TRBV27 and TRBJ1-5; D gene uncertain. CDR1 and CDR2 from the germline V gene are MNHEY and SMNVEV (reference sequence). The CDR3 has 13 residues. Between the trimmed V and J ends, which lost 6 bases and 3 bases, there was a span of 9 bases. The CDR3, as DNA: TGTGCCAGCAGCCTCGAACACAATCAGCCCCAGCATTTT. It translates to CASSLEHNQPQHF.

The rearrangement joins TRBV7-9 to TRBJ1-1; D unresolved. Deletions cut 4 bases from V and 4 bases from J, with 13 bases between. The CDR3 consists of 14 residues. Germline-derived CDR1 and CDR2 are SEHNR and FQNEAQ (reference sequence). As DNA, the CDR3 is TGTGCCAGCAGCTCGGGTCGTGGGAGCACTGAAGCTTTCTTT. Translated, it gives CASSSGRGSTEAFF.

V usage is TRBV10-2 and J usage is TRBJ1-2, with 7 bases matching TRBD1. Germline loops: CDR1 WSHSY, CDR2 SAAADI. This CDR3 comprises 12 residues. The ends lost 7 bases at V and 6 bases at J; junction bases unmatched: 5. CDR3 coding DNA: TGCGCCAGCAAAGCAGGGGGAGATGGCTACACCTTC. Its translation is CASKAGGDGYTF.

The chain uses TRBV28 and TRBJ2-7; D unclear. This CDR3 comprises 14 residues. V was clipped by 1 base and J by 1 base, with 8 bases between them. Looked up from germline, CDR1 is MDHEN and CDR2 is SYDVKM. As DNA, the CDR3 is TGTGCCAGCAGTTTATCAACACTATCCTACGAGCAGTACTTC. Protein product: CASSLSTLSYEQYF. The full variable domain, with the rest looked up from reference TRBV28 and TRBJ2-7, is DVKVTQSSRYLVKRTGEKVFLECVQDMDHENMFWYRQDPGLGLRLIYFSYDVKMKEKGDIPEGYSVSREKKERFSLILESASTNQTSMYLCASSLSTLSYEQYFGPGTRLTVT.

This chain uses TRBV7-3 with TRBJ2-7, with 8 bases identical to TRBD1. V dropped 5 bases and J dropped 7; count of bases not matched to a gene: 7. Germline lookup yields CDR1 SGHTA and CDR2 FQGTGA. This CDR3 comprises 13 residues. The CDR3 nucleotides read TGTGCCAGCAGCGCCGACAGGGGTGGTGAGCAGTACTTC. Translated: CASSADRGGEQYF.

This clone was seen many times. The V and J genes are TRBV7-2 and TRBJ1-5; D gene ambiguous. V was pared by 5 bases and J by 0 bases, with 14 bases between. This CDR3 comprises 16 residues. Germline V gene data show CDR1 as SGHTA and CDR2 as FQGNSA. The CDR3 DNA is TGTGCCAGCAGCACCTGGACGGGAGGTAGCAATCAGCCCCAGCATTTT. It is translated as CASSTWTGGSNQPQHF.

The CDR3 DNA sequence: TGTGCCAGCTTACCATGGGGACTAGTGGCCCATGAGCAGTTCTTC. This encodes CASLPWGLVAHEQFF. The chain recombines TRBV28 with TRBJ2-1; 8 bases align to TRBD2. The germline CDR1 and CDR2 sequences are MDHEN and SYDVKM. Trimming at V came to 8 bases and at J to 8 bases, leaving 14 bases not matched to a gene. There are 15 residues in the CDR3.

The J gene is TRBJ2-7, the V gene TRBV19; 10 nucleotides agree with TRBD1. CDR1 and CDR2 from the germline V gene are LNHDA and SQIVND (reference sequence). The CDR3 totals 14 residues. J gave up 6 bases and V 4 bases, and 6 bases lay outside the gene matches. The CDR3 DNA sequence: TGTGCCAGTAGTACAGACAGGGGGCGAGTCGAGCAGTACTTC. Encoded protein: CASSTDRGRVEQYF.